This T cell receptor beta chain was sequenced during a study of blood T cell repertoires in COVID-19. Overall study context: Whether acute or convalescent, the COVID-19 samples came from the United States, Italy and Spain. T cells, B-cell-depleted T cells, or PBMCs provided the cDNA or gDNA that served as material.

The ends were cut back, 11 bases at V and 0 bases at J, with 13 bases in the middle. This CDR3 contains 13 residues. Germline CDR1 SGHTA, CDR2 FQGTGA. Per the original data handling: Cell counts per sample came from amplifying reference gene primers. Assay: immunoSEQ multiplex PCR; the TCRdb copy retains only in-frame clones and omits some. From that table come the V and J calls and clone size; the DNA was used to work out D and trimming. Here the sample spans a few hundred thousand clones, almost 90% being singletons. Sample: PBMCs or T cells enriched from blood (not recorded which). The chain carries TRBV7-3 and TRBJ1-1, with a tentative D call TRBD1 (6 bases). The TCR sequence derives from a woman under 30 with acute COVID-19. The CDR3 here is CASRGPMNTEAFF. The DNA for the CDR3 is TGTGCCTCCAGGGGCCCGATGAACACTGAAGCTTTCTTT.